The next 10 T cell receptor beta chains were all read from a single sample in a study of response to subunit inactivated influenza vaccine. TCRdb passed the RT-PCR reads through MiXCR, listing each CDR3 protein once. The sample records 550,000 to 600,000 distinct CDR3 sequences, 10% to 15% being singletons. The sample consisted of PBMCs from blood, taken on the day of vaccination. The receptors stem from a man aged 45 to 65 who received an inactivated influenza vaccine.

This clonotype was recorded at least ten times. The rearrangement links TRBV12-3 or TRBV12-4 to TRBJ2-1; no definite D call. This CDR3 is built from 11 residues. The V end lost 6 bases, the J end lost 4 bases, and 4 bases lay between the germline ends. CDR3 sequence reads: CASSQYNEQFF. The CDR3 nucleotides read TGTGCCAGCAGCCAATACAATGAGCAGTTCTTC.

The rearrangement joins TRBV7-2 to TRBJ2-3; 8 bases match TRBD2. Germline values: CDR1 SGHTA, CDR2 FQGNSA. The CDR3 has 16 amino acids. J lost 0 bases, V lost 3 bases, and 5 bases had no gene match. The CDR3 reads CASSLSSGASTDTQYF. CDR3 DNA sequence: TGTGCCAGCAGCTTGAGTAGCGGGGCTAGCACAGATACGCAGTATTTT.

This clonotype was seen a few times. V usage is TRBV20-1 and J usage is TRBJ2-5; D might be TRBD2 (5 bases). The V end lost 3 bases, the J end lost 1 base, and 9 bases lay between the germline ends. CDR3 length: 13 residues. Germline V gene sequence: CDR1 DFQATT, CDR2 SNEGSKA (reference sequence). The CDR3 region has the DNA TGCAGTGCTAGCCAGCGGATCCAAGAGACCCAGTACTTC. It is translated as CSASQRIQETQYF.

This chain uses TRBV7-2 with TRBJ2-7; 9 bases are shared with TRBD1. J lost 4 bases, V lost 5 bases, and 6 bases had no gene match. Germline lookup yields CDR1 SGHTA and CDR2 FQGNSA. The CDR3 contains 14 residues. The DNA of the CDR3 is TGTGCCAGCAGCAAGACAGGGGGTTGGTACGAGCAGTACTTC. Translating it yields CASSKTGGWYEQYF.

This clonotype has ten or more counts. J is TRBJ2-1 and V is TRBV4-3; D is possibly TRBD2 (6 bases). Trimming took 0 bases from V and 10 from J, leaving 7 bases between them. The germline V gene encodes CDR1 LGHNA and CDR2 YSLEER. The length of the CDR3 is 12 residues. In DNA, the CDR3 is TGCGCCAGCAGCCAAGATCGGGGGGAGCAGTTCTTC. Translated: CASSQDRGEQFF.

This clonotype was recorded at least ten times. DNA of the CDR3: TGCAGTGCTAGAGATGGAGCGGGGGGTAGGAATCAGCCCCAGCATTTT. It specifies CSARDGAGGRNQPQHF. V is TRBV20-1 and J is TRBJ1-5; tentatively, D is TRBD1 (5 bases). Germline assignment: CDR1 DFQATT and CDR2 SNEGSKA (reference sequence). V was cut by 0 bases and J by 4 bases, with 16 bases left in between. The CDR3 is 16 amino acids.

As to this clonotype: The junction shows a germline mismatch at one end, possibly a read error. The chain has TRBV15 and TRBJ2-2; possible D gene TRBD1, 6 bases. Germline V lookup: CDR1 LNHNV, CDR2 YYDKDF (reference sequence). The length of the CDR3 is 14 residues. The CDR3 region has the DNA TGTGCCACCAGCAGAAACAGGGATGTCGGGGAGCTGATTTTT. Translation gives CATSRNRDVGELIF. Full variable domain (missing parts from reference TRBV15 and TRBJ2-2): DAMVIQNPRYQVTQFGKPVTLSCSQTLNHNVMYWYQQKSSQAPKLLFHYYDKDFNNEADTPDNFQSRRPNTSFCFLDIRSPGLGDTAMYLCATSRNRDVGELIFGEGSRLTVL.

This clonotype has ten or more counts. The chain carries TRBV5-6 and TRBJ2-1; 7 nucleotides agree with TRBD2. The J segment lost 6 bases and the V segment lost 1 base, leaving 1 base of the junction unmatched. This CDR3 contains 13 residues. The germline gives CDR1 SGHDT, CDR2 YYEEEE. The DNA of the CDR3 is TGTGCCAGCAGCTTGACTAGCGCCAATGAGCAGTTCTTC. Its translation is CASSLTSANEQFF.

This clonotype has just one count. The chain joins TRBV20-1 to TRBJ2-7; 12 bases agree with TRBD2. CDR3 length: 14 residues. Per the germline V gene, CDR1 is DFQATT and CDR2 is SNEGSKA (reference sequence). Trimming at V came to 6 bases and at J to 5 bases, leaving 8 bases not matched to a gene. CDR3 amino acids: CSAAPGLAGDEQYF. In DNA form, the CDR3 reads TGCAGTGCGGCGCCGGGACTAGCGGGCGACGAGCAGTACTTC.

CDR3 in amino acids: CSVINSKETQYF. The CDR3 bases are TGCAGCGTTATCAACAGCAAAGAGACCCAGTACTTC. The chain links TRBV29-1 to TRBJ2-5; D remains unclear. V was cut by 5 bases and J by 3 bases, with 10 bases left in between. Germline V CDR1 and CDR2: SQVTM, ANQGSEA. This CDR3 contains 12 residues.